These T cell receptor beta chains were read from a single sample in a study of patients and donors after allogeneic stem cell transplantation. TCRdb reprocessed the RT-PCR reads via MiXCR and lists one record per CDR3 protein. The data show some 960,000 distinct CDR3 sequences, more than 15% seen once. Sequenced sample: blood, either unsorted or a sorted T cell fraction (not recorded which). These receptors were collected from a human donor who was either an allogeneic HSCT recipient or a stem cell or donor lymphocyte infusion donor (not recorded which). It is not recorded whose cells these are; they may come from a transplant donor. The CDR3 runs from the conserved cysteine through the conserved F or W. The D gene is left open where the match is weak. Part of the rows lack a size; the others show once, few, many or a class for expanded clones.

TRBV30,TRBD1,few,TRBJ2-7,CAGWTGETEQYF,TGTGCCGGCTGGACAGGGGAGACCGAGCAGTACTTC
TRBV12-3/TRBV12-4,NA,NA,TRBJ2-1,CASSLGQVYEQFF,TGTGCCAGCAGTTTGGGCCAGGTCTATGAGCAGTTCTTC
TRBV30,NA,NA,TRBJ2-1,CAWSVDSYNEQFF,TGTGCCTGGAGTGTAGACTCCTACAATGAGCAGTTCTTC
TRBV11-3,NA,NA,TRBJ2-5,CASSLVWNKQETQYF,TGTGCCAGCAGCTTAGTCTGGAACAAGCAAGAGACCCAGTACTTC
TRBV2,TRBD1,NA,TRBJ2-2,CASRAGQGDTGELFF,TGTGCCAGCAGGGCCGGACAGGGGGACACCGGGGAGCTGTTTTTT
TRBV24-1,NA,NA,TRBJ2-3,CATSDYRAQTDTQYF,TGTGCCACCAGTGATTACAGGGCCCAAACAGATACGCAGTATTTT
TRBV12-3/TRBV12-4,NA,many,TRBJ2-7,CASSLTGASYEQYF,TGTGCCAGCAGTTTAACGGGGGCGTCCTACGAGCAGTACTTC
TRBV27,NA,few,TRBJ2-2,CASSFMGVFDTGELFF,TGTGCCAGCAGTTTCATGGGGGTCTTCGACACCGGGGAGCTGTTTTTT
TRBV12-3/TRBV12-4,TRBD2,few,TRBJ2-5,CASSRLAGDGETQYF,TGTGCCAGCAGTAGGCTAGCGGGAGACGGAGAGACCCAGTACTTC
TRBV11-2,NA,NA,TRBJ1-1,CASSLGVANTEAFF,TGTGCCAGCAGCTTAGGAGTAGCGAACACTGAAGCTTTCTTT